This T cell receptor (beta chain) derives from a study of graft-versus-host responses after intestinal transplantation. Study results and limitations: Recipient-marrow GvH clones were detected, some having first appeared in ileum or blood. Allograft clonal ratios (graft-versus-host to host-versus-graft) were high in patients who had graft-donor T cell macrochimerism.

Deletions cut 2 bases from V and 7 bases from J, with 5 bases between. This CDR3 has 12 amino acids. CDR1 is SGHVS and CDR2 is FQNEAQ in the germline V gene. Profiled with immunoSEQ multiplex PCR; TCRdb holds only in-frame clones, not every one. The sample contains more than 95,000 clones, 80% to 95% of which appear only once. On this clone: Its antigen is unidentified.

The sample was unstimulated CD8+ T cells sorted from spleen or lymph node cells, taken before intestinal transplant. The receptor was isolated from a human donor who received an intestinal transplant. The V gene is TRBV7-8, the J gene TRBJ1-4; D call uncertain. In DNA form, the CDR3 reads TGTGCCAGCAGCTTAAATCGTGAAAAACTGTTTTTT. Its protein is CASSLNREKLFF.